The present T cell receptor beta chain was sequenced within a study of T cell repertoires in cytomegalovirus infection. Study overall: The authors used CMV epitopes that were HLA-C-restricted (recently identified) and HLA-B-restricted (well studied).

TCRdb reprocessed the reads with MiXCR, giving one entry per CDR3 protein. The sample includes hundreds of thousands of distinct CDR3 sequences, roughly 36% of them seen just once. This clonotype occurred a few times. Its antigen remains unknown. The germline V gene encodes CDR1 DFQATT and CDR2 SNEGSKA (reference sequence). The CDR3 sequence is 16 residues long. V was cut by 1 base and J by 3 bases, with 17 bases left in between. This chain links TRBV20-1 with TRBJ2-3, with D possibly being TRBD2 (6 bases). This TCR came from a human donor in good health (CMV status not recorded). Some clones in this sample may be carry-over from other donors' samples. The sequenced sample was cultured PBMCs, obtained from culture after CMV antigen stimulation. The CDR3 DNA reads as TGCAGTGCTAGAGCTCCCCGGGGGTTGAATACAGATACGCAGTATTTT. It encodes CSARAPRGLNTDTQYF.